The clone carrying this TCR beta chain turned up a few times. What it recognizes is unknown. Time point of the sample: blood at routine non-recurrence follow-up after resection. Tumor, nontumor lung or frozen PBMC supplied whole RNA that was sequenced unsorted. This CDR3 spans 13 amino acids. Germline loops: CDR1 SGHNT, CDR2 YYREEE (reference sequence). V dropped 5 bases and J dropped 7; count of bases not matched to a gene: 6. The sample comes from a study of spatial heterogeneity in lung cancer. Study details: When follow-up PBMC samples existed, they were sequenced (at a median of roughly 25 months after resection). Raw sequencing reads included, on average, more than 8.5 appearances of each unique TCR and UMI combination. Study-wide findings and caveats: In blood, ubiquitous expanded tumor TCRs appeared more at resection than follow-up.

From the 5' RACE reads, TCRdb called clonotypes with MiXCR, one entry per CDR3 protein. The sample has 50,000 to 60,000 distinct CDR3 sequences; less than 9% are singletons. Source: PBMCs, taken at follow-up. This TCR was sampled from a female donor with early-stage non-small cell lung cancer. The chain joins TRBV5-4 to TRBJ2-1, with 7 nucleotides matching TRBD2. CDR3 in DNA: TGTGCCAGCAGTTTCGCGGGGGAGAATGAGCAGTTCTTC. Translation gives CASSFAGENEQFF. The whole variable domain, filled in from reference TRBV5-4 and TRBJ2-1, reads ETGVTQSPTHLIKTRGQQVTLRCSSQSGHNTVSWYQQALGQGPQFIFQYYREEENGRGNFPPRFSGLQFPNYSSELNVNALELDDSALYLCASSFAGENEQFFGPGTRLTVL.